These T cell receptor beta chains were read from a single sample in a study of T-cell memory formation after mild COVID-19. Via MiXCR, TCRdb re-called the 5' RACE reads, giving one row per CDR3 protein. Of 290,000 or so distinct CDR3 sequences in the sample, just under 20% are singletons; the top ten hold under 25%. The sequencing input was PBMCs or a T cell subset sorted from them (not recorded which). The receptors stem from a man younger than 35 who had mild COVID-19 (a few samples of this study predate the infection). Cell type and time point are not known. The CDR3 runs from the conserved cysteine through the conserved F or W. A D gene is named only where the DNA matches it firmly. Not all rows give a size; the values are once, few, many and, for expanded clones, a class.

j_gene,d_gene,abundance,v_gene,CDR3aa,CDR3nt
TRBJ2-3,TRBD2,NA,TRBV7-9,CASSLAKLAGVTDTQYF,TGTGCCAGCAGCTTAGCGAAACTAGCGGGGGTCACAGATACGCAGTATTTT
TRBJ2-3,TRBD1,NA,TRBV12-3/TRBV12-4,CASSSRQGITDTQYF,TGTGCCAGCAGTTCAAGACAGGGAATCACAGATACGCAGTATTTT
TRBJ1-2,NA,few,TRBV7-6,CASGEGGALGYTF,TGTGCCAGCGGAGAAGGGGGGGCGCTTGGCTACACCTTC
TRBJ2-2,TRBD2,NA,TRBV20-1,CSARVSSGGPPNTGELFF,TGCAGTGCTAGAGTCTCTAGCGGGGGCCCGCCGAACACCGGGGAGCTGTTTTTT
TRBJ1-4,TRBD1,NA,TRBV12-3/TRBV12-4,CASSLTLGTGGEKLFF,TGTGCCAGCAGTCTCACCCTGGGAACAGGGGGTGAAAAACTGTTTTTT
TRBJ1-6,NA,NA,TRBV5-1,CASSPGMGPPGYNSPLHF,TGCGCCAGCAGCCCTGGAATGGGACCCCCGGGGTATAATTCACCCCTCCACTTT
TRBJ1-2,NA,NA,TRBV12-3/TRBV12-4,CASSPRTLPYGYTF,TGTGCCAGCAGCCCCAGAACCCTCCCCTATGGCTACACCTTC
TRBJ2-1,NA,many,TRBV28,CASNRADEQFF,TGTGCCAGCAACAGGGCCGATGAGCAGTTCTTC
TRBJ2-1,NA,NA,TRBV6-2/TRBV6-3,CASSYRDGSYNEQFF,TGTGCCAGCAGTTACAGGGACGGCTCCTACAATGAGCAGTTCTTC
TRBJ1-2,TRBD1,few,TRBV7-2,CASSLTGVTYGYTF,TGTGCCAGCAGCCTAACAGGGGTCACCTATGGCTACACCTTC
TRBJ2-2,TRBD2,NA,TRBV13,CASPSGKNTGELFF,TGTGCCAGTCCTAGCGGGAAGAACACCGGGGAGCTGTTTTTT
TRBJ2-3,NA,NA,TRBV7-9,CASSLDHSTDTQYF,TGTGCCAGCAGCTTAGACCATAGCACAGATACGCAGTATTTT
TRBJ2-3,NA,NA,TRBV20-1,CSAEQGPHTPDTQYF,TGCAGTGCCGAACAGGGCCCACACACACCAGATACGCAGTATTTT
TRBJ2-3,NA,NA,TRBV7-3,CASSLNPAARADTQYF,TGTGCCAGCAGCTTAAATCCAGCGGCCAGGGCAGATACGCAGTATTTT
TRBJ2-3,NA,few,TRBV12-3/TRBV12-4,CASSLRVGGTDTQYF,TGTGCCAGCAGTTTGCGGGTGGGGGGCACAGATACGCAGTATTTT
TRBJ1-2,TRBD1,few,TRBV30,CAWRLTGRYYGYTF,TGTGCCTGGCGGCTGACAGGGAGATACTATGGCTACACCTTC
TRBJ1-6,TRBD1,NA,TRBV14,CASSERGTASPLHF,TGTGCCAGCAGTGAACGAGGGACAGCTTCACCCCTCCACTTT
TRBJ2-1,NA,many,TRBV20-1,CSAASVEWAFEQFF,TGCAGTGCCGCCTCGGTGGAGTGGGCCTTCGAGCAGTTCTTC
TRBJ2-5,TRBD1,NA,TRBV12-3/TRBV12-4,CASSSQGAWETQYF,TGTGCCAGCAGTTCCCAGGGGGCTTGGGAGACCCAGTACTTC
TRBJ2-3,TRBD2,NA,TRBV4-3,CASSLRLAGRTDTQYF,TGCGCCAGCAGCCTCCGACTAGCGGGAAGAACGGATACGCAGTATTTT
TRBJ2-3,TRBD1,NA,TRBV30,CAWSRRGLYTQYF,TGTGCCTGGAGCCGAAGGGGGCTATATACGCAGTATTTT
TRBJ1-5,TRBD1,few,TRBV20-1,CSADRAGNQPQHF,TGCAGTGCTGACAGGGCCGGCAATCAGCCCCAGCATTTT
TRBJ1-3,TRBD1,NA,TRBV18,CASSLDRYSGNTIYF,TGTGCCAGCTCACTGGACAGGTACTCTGGAAACACCATATATTTT
TRBJ2-1,TRBD1,NA,TRBV6-2/TRBV6-3,CASSSTGFSEQFF,TGTGCCAGCAGTTCGACAGGGTTTAGTGAGCAGTTCTTC
TRBJ1-2,NA,few,TRBV7-2,CASSLGGGVVYGYTF,TGTGCCAGCAGCTTAGGAGGGGGGGTAGTCTATGGCTACACCTTC
TRBJ2-1,NA,NA,TRBV7-3,CASSLREGGEQFF,TGTGCCAGCAGCTTAAGAGAGGGTGGGGAGCAGTTCTTC
TRBJ2-2,NA,few,TRBV7-2,CASSLARLANTGELFF,TGTGCCAGCAGCTTAGCACGACTAGCGAACACCGGGGAGCTGTTTTTT